The rows below give T cell receptor beta chains drawn from one sample of a study of beta chain features in type 1 diabetes. Using immunoSEQ multiplex PCR, the repertoire was profiled, and TCRdb retains in-frame clones only, with some absent. The sample has 16,000 or so clones; roughly four fifths are singletons. Sequencing used stem cell memory CD4+ T cells from blood. The source of these receptors is a woman in her late teens or twenties with type 1 diabetes. CDR3s include the opening cysteine and the closing phenylalanine or tryptophan. The D gene is left open where the match is weak. Size values are once, few and many counts, or a class for expanded clones, and some rows have none.

J: TRBJ2-3
D: .
V: TRBV7-9
size: .
CDR3: CASSLARNPDTQYF
DNA: TGTGCCAGCAGCTTAGCGCGTAATCCAGATACGCAGTATTTT

J: TRBJ2-1
D: TRBD2
V: TRBV27
size: .
CDR3: CASSKGTSGYNEQFF
DNA: TGTGCCAGCAGTAAAGGGACTAGCGGCTACAATGAGCAGTTCTTC

J: TRBJ2-1
D: TRBD2
V: TRBV9
size: .
CDR3: CASSVGSAGAYNEQFF
DNA: TGTGCCAGCAGCGTAGGGTCAGCGGGAGCCTACAATGAGCAGTTCTTC

J: TRBJ2-1
D: TRBD2
V: TRBV6-5
size: .
CDR3: CASTNRLAPNNEQFF
DNA: TGTGCCAGCACCAACAGACTAGCTCCCAACAATGAGCAGTTCTTC

J: TRBJ1-1
D: TRBD1
V: TRBV5-1
size: .
CDR3: CASSLGQGGTEAFF
DNA: TGCGCCAGCAGCTTGGGACAGGGAGGCACTGAAGCTTTCTTT

J: TRBJ2-1
D: TRBD2
V: TRBV7-9
size: .
CDR3: CASSRPYGLAGVGEQFF
DNA: TGTGCCAGCAGCCGACCATATGGACTAGCGGGAGTCGGTGAGCAGTTCTTC

J: TRBJ2-1
D: TRBD1
V: TRBV6-6
size: .
CDR3: CAGEDRALNEQFF
DNA: TGTGCCGGAGAGGACAGGGCCCTCAATGAGCAGTTCTTC

J: TRBJ2-4
D: .
V: TRBV29-1
size: .
CDR3: CSVVGHLAKNIQYF
DNA: TGCAGCGTCGTTGGACATCTAGCCAAAAACATTCAGTACTTC

J: TRBJ2-7
D: .
V: TRBV5-1
size: .
CDR3: CASSLLMGGEQYF
DNA: TGCGCCAGCAGCTTGCTCATGGGAGGAGAGCAGTACTTC

J: TRBJ2-7
D: TRBD2
V: TRBV14
size: .
CDR3: CASSQDRWLAGLKSSYEQYF
DNA: TGTGCCAGCAGCCAAGATAGATGGCTAGCGGGGCTAAAAAGCTCCTACGAGCAGTACTTC

J: TRBJ2-1
D: .
V: TRBV10-1
size: .
CDR3: CASSVAENEQFF
DNA: TGCGCCAGCAGTGTTGCGGAGAATGAGCAGTTCTTC

J: TRBJ2-2
D: TRBD2
V: TRBV9
size: .
CDR3: CASSVVGRGTSGRGDTGELFF
DNA: TGTGCCAGCAGCGTAGTAGGTAGGGGGACTAGCGGGAGAGGGGACACCGGGGAGCTGTTTTTT

J: TRBJ2-7
D: TRBD2
V: TRBV7-2
size: few
CDR3: CASSYKTSGGYEQYF
DNA: TGTGCCAGCAGCTACAAGACTAGCGGAGGGTACGAGCAGTACTTC

J: TRBJ2-3
D: TRBD2
V: TRBV27
size: .
CDR3: CASSLGSGRTDTQYF
DNA: TGTGCCAGCAGTTTGGGTAGCGGGAGGACAGATACGCAGTATTTT

J: TRBJ2-1
D: TRBD1
V: TRBV6-6
size: .
CDR3: CASSYSGQGGFGEQFF
DNA: TGTGCCAGCAGTTACTCGGGACAGGGGGGCTTTGGTGAGCAGTTCTTC

J: TRBJ2-3
D: TRBD2
V: TRBV7-2
size: .
CDR3: CASSRGVADTQYF
DNA: TGTGCCAGCAGCCGGGGGGTCGCAGATACGCAGTATTTT

J: TRBJ2-1
D: TRBD1
V: TRBV5-1
size: .
CDR3: CASKQGGAYNEQFF
DNA: TGCGCCAGCAAACAGGGGGGCGCCTACAATGAGCAGTTCTTC

J: TRBJ1-1
D: .
V: TRBV5-4
size: .
CDR3: CASSSLPVVNTEAFF
DNA: TGTGCCAGCAGCTCGCTACCGGTAGTGAACACTGAAGCTTTCTTT

J: TRBJ1-2
D: .
V: TRBV6-5
size: .
CDR3: CASSYSGQGSIYGYTF
DNA: TGTGCCAGCAGTTACTCAGGGCAGGGAAGTATCTATGGCTACACCTTC

J: TRBJ1-2
D: TRBD1
V: TRBV28
size: .
CDR3: CASSLSRDRSRIF
DNA: TGTGCCAGCAGTTTAAGCAGGGACAGGTCACGGATCTTC

J: TRBJ2-3
D: TRBD2
V: TRBV7-9
size: few
CDR3: CASSSRTSRAHTQYF
DNA: TGTGCCAGCAGCTCGCGGACTAGTCGGGCTCATACGCAGTATTTT

J: TRBJ2-7
D: .
V: TRBV5-1
size: .
CDR3: CASSFTGNYEQYF
DNA: TGCGCCAGCAGCTTCACAGGAAACTACGAGCAGTACTTC

J: TRBJ1-5
D: TRBD1
V: TRBV19
size: .
CDR3: CASSTRTGAGQPQHF
DNA: TGTGCCAGTAGTACGCGGACAGGGGCGGGTCAGCCCCAGCATTTT

J: TRBJ2-1
D: .
V: TRBV18
size: once
CDR3: CASSPQVQRSDNEQFF
DNA: TGTGCCAGCTCACCACAGGTCCAGCGATCCGACAATGAGCAGTTCTTC

J: TRBJ2-5
D: .
V: TRBV6-6
size: .
CDR3: CASRRESETQYF
DNA: TGTGCCAGCAGAAGGGAGTCGGAGACCCAGTACTTC

J: TRBJ2-1
D: TRBD2
V: TRBV7-9
size: .
CDR3: CASSQGLALYNEQFF
DNA: TGTGCCAGCAGCCAAGGACTAGCGCTCTACAATGAGCAGTTCTTC

J: TRBJ2-1
D: .
V: TRBV28
size: .
CDR3: CASMSWSGYNEQFF
DNA: TGTGCCAGCATGAGTTGGTCCGGTTACAATGAGCAGTTCTTC

J: TRBJ1-2
D: .
V: TRBV5-1
size: once
CDR3: CASTGGFLSYGYTF
DNA: TGCGCCAGCACCGGGGGGTTTTTATCCTATGGCTACACCTTC

J: TRBJ1-1
D: TRBD1
V: TRBV5-1
size: few
CDR3: CASSRRGQGAEAFF
DNA: TGCGCCAGCAGCCGACGGGGACAGGGGGCTGAAGCTTTCTTT

J: TRBJ2-3
D: TRBD2
V: TRBV7-6
size: .
CDR3: CASSIAGGPSYTDTQYF
DNA: TGTGCCAGCAGCATAGCGGGAGGGCCGTCATACACAGATACGCAGTATTTT

J: TRBJ2-3
D: TRBD1
V: TRBV6-5
size: .
CDR3: CASSYSGQLTDTQYF
DNA: TGTGCCAGCAGTTACTCGGGACAGCTCACAGATACGCAGTATTTT

J: TRBJ2-3
D: .
V: TRBV5-6
size: .
CDR3: CASSYAGLTDTQYF
DNA: TGTGCCAGCAGCTACGCGGGCCTCACAGATACGCAGTATTTT

J: TRBJ2-1
D: TRBD2
V: TRBV12-5
size: .
CDR3: CASGFETSGYNEQFF
DNA: TGTGCTAGTGGTTTTGAGACTAGCGGGTACAATGAGCAGTTCTTC

J: TRBJ2-1
D: TRBD2
V: TRBV5-1
size: .
CDR3: CASSLVRGLAGRSYNEQFF
DNA: TGCGCCAGCAGCTTGGTCCGGGGTCTAGCGGGCCGCTCCTACAATGAGCAGTTCTTC

J: TRBJ1-1
D: TRBD1
V: TRBV6-5
size: few
CDR3: CASTKGAGEAFF
DNA: TGTGCCAGCACCAAGGGGGCGGGTGAAGCTTTCTTT

J: TRBJ2-2
D: TRBD2
V: TRBV7-2
size: .
CDR3: CASSLELAINTGELFF
DNA: TGTGCCAGCAGCTTAGAACTAGCGATAAACACCGGGGAGCTGTTTTTT

J: TRBJ1-1
D: TRBD1
V: TRBV5-4
size: .
CDR3: CASSTDRAHLNTEAFF
DNA: TGTGCCAGCAGCACGGACAGGGCCCACTTGAACACTGAAGCTTTCTTT

J: TRBJ2-3
D: .
V: TRBV9
size: .
CDR3: CASSVRGLSPDTQYF
DNA: TGTGCCAGCAGCGTCAGAGGACTTAGCCCAGATACGCAGTATTTT

J: TRBJ2-1
D: .
V: TRBV5-6
size: .
CDR3: CASSLGGDEQFF
DNA: TGTGCCAGCAGCTTGGGCGGGGATGAGCAGTTCTTC

J: TRBJ2-7
D: TRBD1
V: TRBV2
size: .
CDR3: CASRGGQGAYEQYF
DNA: TGTGCCAGCAGGGGCGGACAGGGAGCCTACGAGCAGTACTTC

J: TRBJ1-1
D: TRBD1
V: TRBV18
size: once
CDR3: CASSPGQGYTEAFF
DNA: TGTGCCAGCTCACCGGGACAGGGGTACACTGAAGCTTTCTTT

J: TRBJ1-4
D: .
V: TRBV11-3
size: .
CDR3: CASSTGQPNEKLFF
DNA: TGTGCCAGCAGCACGGGACAACCTAATGAAAAACTGTTTTTT

J: TRBJ1-1
D: .
V: TRBV30
size: .
CDR3: CAWSPGAGTEAFF
DNA: TGTGCCTGGAGTCCTGGGGCGGGGACTGAAGCTTTCTTT

J: TRBJ2-7
D: TRBD2
V: TRBV19
size: .
CDR3: CASTKTSGSSYEQYF
DNA: TGTGCCAGTACCAAAACTAGCGGGAGTAGCTACGAGCAGTACTTC

J: TRBJ2-6
D: .
V: TRBV25-1
size: few
CDR3: CATQGRDFPHSGANVLTF
DNA: TGTGCCACCCAAGGCCGGGACTTTCCCCACTCTGGGGCCAACGTCCTGACTTTC

J: TRBJ2-1
D: .
V: TRBV29-1
size: .
CDR3: CSVPRLDWYNEQFF
DNA: TGCAGCGTTCCAAGACTAGATTGGTACAATGAGCAGTTCTTC

J: TRBJ1-1
D: .
V: TRBV7-9
size: .
CDR3: CASSLQGGVNTEAFF
DNA: TGTGCCAGCAGCCTTCAAGGGGGGGTCAACACTGAAGCTTTCTTT

J: TRBJ2-5
D: .
V: TRBV5-1
size: .
CDR3: CASSLASPLANQETQYF
DNA: TGCGCCAGCAGCTTGGCAAGCCCTCTAGCGAACCAAGAGACCCAGTACTTC

J: TRBJ2-5
D: TRBD2
V: TRBV2
size: .
CDR3: CASSEKNSPLFGRETQYF
DNA: TGTGCCAGCAGTGAAAAGAATAGTCCATTGTTCGGGAGGGAGACCCAGTACTTC

J: TRBJ1-5
D: .
V: TRBV10-2
size: .
CDR3: CASSEFSGVQPQHF
DNA: TGCGCCAGCAGTGAATTTTCGGGGGTACAGCCCCAGCATTTT

J: TRBJ1-2
D: .
V: TRBV28
size: .
CDR3: CATQSESYTF
DNA: TGTGCCACCCAGAGCGAAAGCTACACCTTC

J: TRBJ2-5
D: .
V: TRBV28
size: .
CDR3: CASSSQETQYF
DNA: TGTGCCAGCAGTTCGCAAGAGACCCAGTACTTC

J: TRBJ2-6
D: TRBD1
V: TRBV5-1
size: few
CDR3: CASSLQGAISSGANVLTF
DNA: TGCGCCAGCAGCTTACAGGGGGCGATCTCCTCTGGGGCCAACGTCCTGACTTTC

J: TRBJ1-2
D: .
V: TRBV30
size: .
CDR3: CAWSRPLREGYGYTF
DNA: TGTGCCTGGAGTCGGCCTTTAAGGGAGGGCTATGGCTACACCTTC

J: TRBJ2-5
D: TRBD2
V: TRBV5-1
size: .
CDR3: CASSLAGDQTQYF
DNA: TGCGCCAGCAGTCTAGCGGGAGATCAGACCCAGTACTTC

J: TRBJ1-1
D: .
V: TRBV29-1
size: once
CDR3: CSAASPNTEAFF
DNA: TGCAGCGCCGCGTCCCCGAACACTGAAGCTTTCTTT

J: TRBJ2-5
D: TRBD1
V: TRBV7-9
size: once
CDR3: CAIPRDRGPSTQETQYF
DNA: TGTGCCATCCCCCGGGACAGGGGTCCATCCACTCAAGAGACCCAGTACTTC